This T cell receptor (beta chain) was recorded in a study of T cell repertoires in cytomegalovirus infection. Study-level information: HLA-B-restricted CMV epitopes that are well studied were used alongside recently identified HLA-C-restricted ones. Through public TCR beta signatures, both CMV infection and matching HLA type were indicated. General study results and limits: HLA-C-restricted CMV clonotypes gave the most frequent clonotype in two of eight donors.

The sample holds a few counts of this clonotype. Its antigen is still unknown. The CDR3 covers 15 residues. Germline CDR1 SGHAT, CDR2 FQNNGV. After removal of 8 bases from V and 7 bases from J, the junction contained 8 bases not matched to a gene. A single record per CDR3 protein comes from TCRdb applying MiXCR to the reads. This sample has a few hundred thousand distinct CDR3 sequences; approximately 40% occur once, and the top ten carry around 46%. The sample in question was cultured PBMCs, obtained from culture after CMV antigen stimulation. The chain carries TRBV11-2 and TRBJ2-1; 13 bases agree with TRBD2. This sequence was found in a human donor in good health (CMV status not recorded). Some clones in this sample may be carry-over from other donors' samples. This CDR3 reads CASARTSGRVNEQFF. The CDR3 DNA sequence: TGTGCCAGCGCCAGAACTAGCGGGAGGGTTAATGAGCAGTTCTTC.